The 24 T cell receptor beta chains below all came from one sample that was sequenced in a study of cytomegalovirus exposure and HLA in healthy donors. Generated by immunoSEQ multiplex PCR, the TCRdb table keeps only in-frame clones and is missing some. The table shows 130,000 or so clones, with about 88% occurring only once. Specimen: PBMCs. The receptors here all came from a woman younger than 35 in good health and CMV-seronegative.

The chain employs TRBV27 and TRBJ2-3; 14 nucleotides align to TRBD2. J lost 8 bases, V lost 6 bases, and 10 bases had no gene match. Germline V gene data show CDR1 as MNHEY and CDR2 as SMNVEV (reference sequence). The CDR3 runs 16 residues. The CDR3 coding sequence is TGTGCCAGCAGGACGGGCCGGGGACTAGCGGGGGTTACGCAGTATTTT. Translation gives CASRTGRGLAGVTQYF.

V gene TRBV5-1 combines with J gene TRBJ1-3; a weak D match, TRBD1 (6 bases). Germline CDR1 is SGHRS and CDR2 is YFSETQ. CDR3 length equals 14 residues. V shed 5 bases and J shed 4 bases, with 13 bases lying between them. DNA for the CDR3: TGCGCCAGCAGAACCCAGGGGCCGGGAAACACCATATATTTT. It yields the protein CASRTQGPGNTIYF.

This clone appeared once. V usage is TRBV25-1 and J usage is TRBJ1-1, with D tentatively TRBD1 (5 bases). The V gene lost 2 bases and the J gene lost 5 bases, with 6 bases spanning the gap. The CDR3 contains 12 residues. Looked up from germline, CDR1 is MGHDK and CDR2 is SYGVNS. CDR3 region: CASSEGGTEAFF. CDR3 DNA: TGTGCCAGCAGTGAAGGGGGGACTGAAGCTTTCTTT.

This clone is a singleton in its sample. This chain uses TRBV14 with TRBJ2-2, with 8 bases lining up with TRBD1. From germline, CDR1 is SGHDN and CDR2 FVKESK. V shed 4 bases, J shed 3 bases, and the junction held 1 base outside the gene matches. CDR3 size: 14 residues. The DNA for the CDR3 is TGTGCCAGCAGCCCGGGACAGGACACCGGGGAGCTGTTTTTT. Its protein is CASSPGQDTGELFF.

Written as DNA, the CDR3 is TGCGCCAGCAGCTTGGTTTTTGGAGTCCAAGAGACCCAGTACTTC. Encoded protein: CASSLVFGVQETQYF. The V gene is TRBV5-1, the J gene TRBJ2-5, with D uncertain. The CDR3 is made up of 15 amino acids. CDR1 SGHRS and CDR2 YFSETQ come from the germline V gene. V lost 0 bases, J lost 1 base, and 10 bases lay in between.

The chain couples TRBV7-8 to TRBJ2-3; TRBD2 matches 7 bases. Germline V gene lookup returns CDR1 SGHVS and CDR2 FQNEAQ. J lost 1 base, V lost 1 base, and 2 bases had no gene match. The CDR3 runs 15 residues. The CDR3 nucleotides read TGTGCCAGCAGCTTAGAGGCGGGAGGCACAGATACGCAGTATTTT. Amino acids: CASSLEAGGTDTQYF.

The DNA for the CDR3 is TGTGCCAGCAGCGGCCGGGACAGCCTTCCCTTTAACTATGGCTACACCTTC. Amino acid sequence: CASSGRDSLPFNYGYTF. The chain is built from TRBV9 and TRBJ1-2; 7 nucleotides align to TRBD1. The CDR3 has 17 amino acids. CDR1 and CDR2 from the germline V gene are SGDLS and YYNGEE. V lost 3 bases, J lost 1 base, and 12 bases stayed unmatched.

This clone was counted once. The chain carries TRBV20-1 and TRBJ1-2, with unresolved D. With 2 bases removed from V and 3 bases from J, the gap between germline ends came to 4 bases. The CDR3 is made up of 11 amino acids. Germline V gene lookup returns CDR1 DFQATT and CDR2 SNEGSKA (reference sequence). In nucleotides, the CDR3 is TGCAGTGCTAGACAGGACTATGGCTACACCTTC. Its translation is CSARQDYGYTF.

The V and J genes are TRBV19 and TRBJ2-5; D unresolved. The germline V gene has CDR1 LNHDA and CDR2 SQIVND (reference sequence). The CDR3 totals 13 residues. With 0 bases removed from V and 3 bases from J, the gap between germline ends came to 5 bases. Written as DNA, the CDR3 is TGTGCCAGTAGTATAGATCCAGAAGAGACCCAGTACTTC. Encoded protein: CASSIDPEETQYF. Complete variable domain (other parts from reference TRBV19 and TRBJ2-5): DGGITQSPKYLFRKEGQNVTLSCEQNLNHDAMYWYRQDPGQGLRLIYYSQIVNDFQKGDIAEGYSVSREKKESFPLTVTSAQKNPTAFYLCASSIDPEETQYFGPGTRLLVL.

For this clone: Within the sample, other DNA sequences also encode this same CDR3. This chain joins TRBV6-5 and TRBJ2-7; TRBD1 aligns across 7 bases. Germline V gene sequence: CDR1 MNHEY, CDR2 SVGAGI. Trimming removed 6 bases from V and 4 bases from J; junction bases left unmatched: 6. This CDR3 comprises 13 residues. This chain's CDR3 is CASSRDRAYEQYF. The CDR3 DNA reads TGTGCCAGCAGCCGCGACAGGGCTTACGAGCAGTACTTC.

The genes are TRBV19 and TRBJ2-3; tentatively, D is TRBD2 (5 bases). With 5 bases removed from V and 2 bases from J, the gap between germline ends came to 11 bases. The germline V gene has CDR1 LNHDA and CDR2 SQIVND (reference sequence). CDR3 length: 14 residues. CDR3 coding DNA: TGTGCCAGTAGTCCCCGGGGAGACACAGATACGCAGTATTTT. It specifies CASSPRGDTDTQYF.

This sequence joins TRBV5-6 and TRBJ2-7; perhaps TRBD2 as D (6 bases). Trimming cost V 4 bases and J 3 bases, with 29 bases left between them. Per germline, CDR1 SGHDT and CDR2 YYEEEE. The CDR3 sequence is 19 residues long. The CDR3 bases are TGTGCCAGCAGCAGGAGGGGACTGATAGACATCGATCGCTACTACGAGCAGTACTTC. This encodes CASSRRGLIDIDRYYEQYF.

The chain uses TRBV6-1 and TRBJ1-2; 11 nucleotides line up with TRBD1. There are 15 residues in the CDR3. The germline CDR1 and CDR2 sequences are MNHNS and SASEGT. With 5 bases clipped from V and 3 bases from J, the junction kept 5 bases outside the gene matches. The CDR3 region has the DNA TGTGCCAGCAGTACCGGGACAGGGGGACACTATGGCTACACCTTC. Protein product: CASSTGTGGHYGYTF.

The chain recombines TRBV7-9 with TRBJ2-3; no reliable D call. Germline V gene data show CDR1 as SEHNR and CDR2 as FQNEAQ (reference sequence). The CDR3 has 18 residues. V was shortened by 5 bases and J by 2 bases, with 23 bases between the two germline ends. The CDR3 region is CASSLVHGYPSPTDTQYF. DNA of the CDR3: TGTGCCAGCAGCCTAGTTCACGGTTATCCTTCACCCACAGATACGCAGTATTTT.

The chain is built from TRBV5-4 and TRBJ2-2; 10 bases fit TRBD1. Germline CDR1 reads SGHNT; CDR2 reads YYREEE (reference sequence). The trim removed 0 bases at V and 6 bases at J, leaving 11 bases unmatched. The CDR3 contains 18 residues. The CDR3, as DNA: TGTGCCAGCAGCTTGGAGGGTTGGGGGACAGGGGATCCCGGGGAGCTGTTTTTT. Amino acid sequence: CASSLEGWGTGDPGELFF.

This clone has only a few counts. V gene TRBV6-4 combines with J gene TRBJ2-1; 7 positions agree with TRBD1. The CDR3 is made up of 14 amino acids. The ends lost 3 bases at V and 6 bases at J; junction bases unmatched: 5. From germline, CDR1 is MRHNA and CDR2 SNTAGT. CDR3 DNA sequence: TGTGCCAGCAGTGAATTGGCAGGGGGCAATGAGCAGTTCTTC. As protein: CASSELAGGNEQFF.

The chain joins TRBV7-2 to TRBJ1-5; D not resolved. Trimming pared 2 bases from V and 1 base from J, leaving 9 bases between. The CDR3 consists of 15 residues. In germline, CDR1 is SGHTA, CDR2 FQGNSA. The CDR3 coding sequence is TGTGCCAGCAGCTTATCTAAGTTAAGCAATCAGCCCCAGCATTTT. Translating gives CASSLSKLSNQPQHF.

The chain joins TRBV5-1 to TRBJ1-1; D perhaps matches TRBD1 (6 bases). CDR3 length: 14 residues. Germline V gene lookup returns CDR1 SGHRS and CDR2 YFSETQ. V was trimmed by 5 bases and J by 5 bases, leaving 16 bases between them. CDR3 sequence (DNA): TGCGCCAGCAGTCCGGACAGCCGGGGTACTGAAGCTTTCTTT. As protein: CASSPDSRGTEAFF.

The CDR3 nucleotides are TGTGCCAGCAGCCCCCCGGGGGGTTACCCCCTCCACTTT. It translates to CASSPPGGYPLHF. The chain employs TRBV9 and TRBJ1-6; the D gene is possibly TRBD1 (5 bases). The ends were cut back, 4 bases at V and 13 bases at J, with 15 bases in the middle. CDR1 is SGDLS and CDR2 is YYNGEE in the germline V gene. The CDR3 consists of 13 residues.

The gene calls are TRBV15 and TRBJ1-2; D call uncertain. Germline values: CDR1 LNHNV, CDR2 YYDKDF (reference sequence). The ends were cut back, 3 bases at V and 8 bases at J, with 22 bases in the middle. The CDR3 contains 16 residues. The CDR3 region is CATSRDNGGPSSGYTF. The CDR3 DNA sequence: TGTGCCACCAGCAGGGATAACGGCGGTCCGAGTTCCGGCTACACCTTC.

The V and J genes are TRBV5-6 and TRBJ2-5; the D gene is possibly TRBD2 (6 bases). V lost 0 bases, J lost 5 bases, and 8 bases lay in between. The CDR3 contains 13 residues. Germline CDR1 reads SGHDT; CDR2 reads YYEEEE. The DNA for the CDR3 is TGTGCCAGCAGCTTGGCCCTAGCGGAGACCCAGTACTTC. Protein sequence: CASSLALAETQYF. The full variable domain, in which reference TRBV5-6 and TRBJ2-5 provide the parts outside the CDR3, is DAGVTQSPTHLIKTRGQQVTLRCSPKSGHDTVSWYQQALGQGPQFIFQYYEEEERQRGNFPDRFSGHQFPNYSSELNVNALLLGDSALYLCASSLALAETQYFGPGTRLLVL.

The CDR3 reads CASSADSPTPPAEQYF. The DNA for the CDR3 is TGCGCCAGCAGCGCGGACAGTCCCACCCCTCCCGCCGAGCAGTACTTC. The J gene is TRBJ2-7, the V gene TRBV5-1; D may be TRBD1 (6 bases). Germline V gene data show CDR1 as SGHRS and CDR2 as YFSETQ. The V and J ends lost 4 bases and 6 bases respectively, with 23 bases between them. This CDR3 has 16 amino acids.

This clone was seen a single time. The genes are TRBV7-9 and TRBJ1-4, with D tentatively TRBD1 (6 bases). Looked up from germline, CDR1 is SEHNR and CDR2 is FQNEAQ (reference sequence). The CDR3 is made up of 15 amino acids. Trimming pared 1 base from V and 8 bases from J, leaving 14 bases between. DNA of the CDR3: TGTGCCAGCAGCTTAGAGGGGGGGAGCCGCGAAAAACTGTTTTTT. This translates into CASSLEGGSREKLFF.

Here the CDR3 reads CASSRNSGSQVSPLHF. The CDR3 DNA reads TGCGCCAGCAGCCGTAATTCGGGGTCTCAAGTATCACCCCTCCACTTT. V gene TRBV4-1 combines with J gene TRBJ1-6; D is uncertain. Per the germline V gene, CDR1 is MGHRA and CDR2 is YSYEKL. The CDR3 contains 16 residues. Trimming took 4 bases from V and 10 from J, leaving 20 bases between them.